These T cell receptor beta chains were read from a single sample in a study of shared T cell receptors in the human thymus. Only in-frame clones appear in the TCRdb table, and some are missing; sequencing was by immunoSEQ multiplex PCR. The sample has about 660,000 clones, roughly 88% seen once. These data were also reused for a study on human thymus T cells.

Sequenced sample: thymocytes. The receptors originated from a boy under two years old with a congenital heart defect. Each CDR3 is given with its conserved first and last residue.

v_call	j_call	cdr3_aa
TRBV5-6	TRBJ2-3	CASSKPAGAPEGGTDTQYF
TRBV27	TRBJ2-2	CASSPGQANTGELFF
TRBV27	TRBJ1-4	CASSSGRGANEKLFF
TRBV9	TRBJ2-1	CASSVDRSGRSYNEQFF
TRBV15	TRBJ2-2	CATPSSRHTGELFF
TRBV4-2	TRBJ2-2	CASSKSLSNTGELFF
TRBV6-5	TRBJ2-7	CASTPGQGVGEQYF
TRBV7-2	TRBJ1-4	CASSPDLGVLTTNEKLFF
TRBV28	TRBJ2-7	CASSFRERELFWKQYF
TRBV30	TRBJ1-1	CAWSVRQGARVNTEAFF
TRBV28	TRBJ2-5	CASSFAAEVVWTQYF
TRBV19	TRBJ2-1	CASSASGTNRYNEQFF
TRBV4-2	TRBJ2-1	CASSQERGKGIF
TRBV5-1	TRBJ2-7	CASKTSGRAGEQYF
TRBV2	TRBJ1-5	CASSEVRGVGSNQPQHF
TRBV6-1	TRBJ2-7	CASSARTGPPYEQYF
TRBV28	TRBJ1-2	CASSCRDSSFYGYTF
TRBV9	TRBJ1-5	CASSVRGRGGPYDQPQHF
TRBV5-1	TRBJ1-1	CASSLEQVNTEAFF
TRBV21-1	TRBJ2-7	CASSTQGESYEQYF
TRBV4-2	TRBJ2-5	CASSRPLRGGGETQYF
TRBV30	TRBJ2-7	CAWSVLAGGIIRREQYF